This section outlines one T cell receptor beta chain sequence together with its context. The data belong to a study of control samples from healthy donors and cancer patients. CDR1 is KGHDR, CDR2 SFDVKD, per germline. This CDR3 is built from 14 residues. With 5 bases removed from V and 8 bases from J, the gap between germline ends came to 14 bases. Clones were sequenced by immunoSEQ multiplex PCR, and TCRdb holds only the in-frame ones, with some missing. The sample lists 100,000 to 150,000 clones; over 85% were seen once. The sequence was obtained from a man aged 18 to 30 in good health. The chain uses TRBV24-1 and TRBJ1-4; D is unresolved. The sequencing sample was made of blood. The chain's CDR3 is CATSAGGVSEKLFF. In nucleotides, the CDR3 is TGTGCCACCAGTGCCGGAGGAGTGTCGGAAAAACTGTTTTTT.